These 10 T cell receptor beta chains originate from one sample sequenced in a study of T cells in Graves' hyperthyroidism and ophthalmopathy (dated by TCRdb to between 2019 and 2020). The library came from multiplex PCR. Instrument used: Illumina HiSeq 2000. TCR beta CDR3 regions were amplified from RNA transcripts. A first-round RT-PCR of the TCR CDR3 used the HTBI primer set with the Qiagen OneStep RT-PCR kit. Clones were called with MiXCR by TCRdb after fastp trimmed the public reads at Q25, and only in-frame beta chains were retained. Each record represents a unique CDR3 protein, reported with the most common genes and DNA among its rows. Within this sample are roughly 740,000 distinct CDR3 sequences, with about a sixth of them counted one time only. In total, the top ten clones hold about 8.4% of the sample. The specimen was blood. The receptors stem from a man between 18 and 35 years old with Graves' hyperthyroidism.

This clonotype has at least ten counts. CDR3 in amino acids: CAWNRDLNTEAFF. CDR3 bases: TGTGCCTGGAACCGGGACCTGAACACTGAAGCTTTCTTT. This chain uses TRBV30 with TRBJ1-1; D perhaps matches TRBD1 (5 bases). V was shortened by 4 bases and J by 0 bases, with 9 bases between the two germline ends. CDR3 length equals 13 residues. Germline CDR1 is GTSNPN and CDR2 is SVGIG (reference sequence).

This clonotype was found a few times. CDR3: CASSFNINTEAFF. Written as DNA, the CDR3 is TGTGCCAGCAGCTTCAACATAAACACTGAAGCTTTCTTT. The J gene is TRBJ1-1, the V gene TRBV7-9; no clear D. The CDR3 runs to 13 residues. V dropped 3 bases and J dropped 2 bases, with 7 bases sitting between them. Germline V CDR1 and CDR2: SEHNR, FQNEAQ (reference sequence).

This clonotype was detected ten times or more. The rearrangement joins TRBV7-3 to TRBJ2-3; D is undetermined. CDR1 and CDR2 from the germline V gene are SGHTA and FQGTGA. This CDR3 contains 14 residues. The ends were cut back, 2 bases at V and 0 bases at J, with 6 bases in the middle. The CDR3 here is CASSLFQSTDTQYF. CDR3 bases: TGTGCCAGCAGCTTATTTCAGAGCACAGATACGCAGTATTTT.

The sample holds a few counts of this clonotype. The V gene is TRBV7-9, the J gene TRBJ1-1; 8 bases agree with TRBD1. CDR3 length: 14 residues. Trimming removed 6 bases from V and 4 bases from J; junction bases left unmatched: 7. Germline lookup yields CDR1 SEHNR and CDR2 FQNEAQ (reference sequence). CDR3 sequence (DNA): TGTGCCAGCAGGCACTTGCAGGGGGCCACTGAAGCTTTCTTT. Its translation: CASRHLQGATEAFF.

This clonotype was recorded many times. The chain uses TRBV20-1 and TRBJ1-4; D is perhaps TRBD1 (5 bases). The CDR3 is made up of 12 amino acids. CDR1 and CDR2 (germline): DFQATT, SNEGSKA (reference sequence). V gave up 4 bases and J gave up 3 bases, with 6 bases separating them. The CDR3 spells CSATGPNEKLFF. As DNA, the CDR3 is TGCAGTGCTACAGGGCCTAATGAAAAACTGTTTTTT.

There are many counts of this clonotype. This chain links TRBV27 with TRBJ2-3; no clear D gene. Trimming removed 2 bases at V and 3 bases at J, with 15 bases between. The CDR3 covers 16 residues. The V gene's germline CDR1 is MNHEY and CDR2 SMNVEV (reference sequence). The CDR3 sequence is CASSLNPPLGTDTQYF. CDR3 DNA: TGTGCCAGCAGTTTAAATCCGCCACTGGGTACAGATACGCAGTATTTT.

This clonotype has ten or more counts. The V call is TRBV28, the J call TRBJ2-7, with TRBD1 matching 12 bases. From germline, CDR1 is MDHEN and CDR2 SYDVKM. The ends lost 5 bases at V and 0 bases at J; junction bases unmatched: 11. The CDR3 runs 18 residues. For the CDR3, the DNA is TGTGCCAGCAGTCCCCCGGGACAGGGGGCGCGGCCCTCCTACGAGCAGTACTTC. This encodes CASSPPGQGARPSYEQYF.

This clonotype was counted many times. One junction end does not reproduce the germline sequence, and a read error may be involved. The genes are TRBV28 and TRBJ2-7; 7 positions match TRBD1. The CDR3 loop spans 15 amino acids. Germline V gene sequence: CDR1 MDHEN, CDR2 SYDVKM. CDR3 bases: TGTGCCAGCAGTTTAGGGACAGTCACCTTACCCGAGCGGTACTTC. It specifies CASSLGTVTLPERYF. The complete variable domain, with remaining parts taken from reference TRBV28 and TRBJ2-7, reads DVKVTQSSRYLVKRTGEKVFLECVQDMDHENMFWYRQDPGLGLRLIYFSYDVKMKEKGDIPEGYSVSREKKERFSLILESASTNQTSMYLCASSLGTVTLPERYFGPGTRLTVT.

The table lists this clonotype with many counts. This chain connects TRBV6-2 or TRBV6-3 to TRBJ2-1; 7 bases are a match to TRBD2. Losses at the gene ends were 8 bases for V and 7 bases for J; bases not matched to a gene: 8. CDR1 is MNHEY, CDR2 SVGEGT, per germline. The CDR3 covers 13 residues. The CDR3 DNA is TGTGCCAGCGCGACGGGAGGCGCGAATGAGCAGTTCTTC. Translation gives CASATGGANEQFF.

The table lists this clonotype with a few counts. The chain uses TRBV20-1 and TRBJ1-2; 9 bases match TRBD1. Germline CDR1 and CDR2: DFQATT and SNEGSKA (reference sequence). This CDR3 region has 10 residues. Losses at the gene ends were 7 bases for V and 8 bases for J; bases not matched to a gene: 2. The CDR3 DNA sequence: TGCAGTGGGGACAGGGAGGGCTACACCTTC. Protein product: CSGDREGYTF.